This T cell receptor beta chain was profiled in a study of blood T cell repertoires in COVID-19. Per the original methods: The assay estimated nucleated cells by amplifying reference gene primers. This table comes from immunoSEQ multiplex PCR, and its TCRdb copy is limited to in-frame clones, with some not included. That table supplies the V and J calls and clone size; D and trimming were determined from the DNA. The table includes under 450,000 clones, about 91% detected once. This clone appeared a single time. This CDR3 has 17 amino acids. J lost 2 bases, V lost 4 bases, and 9 bases had no gene match. Germline CDR1 MGHRA, CDR2 YSYEKL.

Sequencing was carried out using peripheral blood. The origin of this receptor is a woman between 40 and 50 years old with COVID-19, enrolled during active disease. This sequence joins TRBV4-1 and TRBJ2-3, with 10 nucleotides matching TRBD2. CDR3 bases: TGCGCCAGCAGCCGGGTAGCGGGAGGTTCCCACACAGATACGCAGTATTTT. Protein product: CASSRVAGGSHTDTQYF.